A single sample gave rise to the 24 T cell receptor beta chains below, sequenced in a study of T cell responses to AZD1222 COVID-19 vaccine. Profiled with immunoSEQ multiplex PCR; TCRdb holds only in-frame clones, not every one. The sample lists 80,000 to 100,000 clones; 70% to 90% were seen once. This specimen was peripheral blood, taken 28 days after the second AZD1222 dose. The source is an adult who received the AZD1222 COVID-19 vaccine.

The chain couples TRBV7-2 to TRBJ2-5; D is unresolved. The CDR3 spans 12 residues. V was cut by 5 bases and J by 5 bases, with 9 bases left in between. Germline CDR1 reads SGHTA; CDR2 reads FQGNSA. CDR3 nucleotides: TGTGCCAGCAGCCCCCTTGCCGAGACCCAGTACTTC. Encoded protein: CASSPLAETQYF.

The V call is TRBV6-4, the J call TRBJ2-3; 9 nucleotides agree with TRBD2. The CDR3 covers 15 residues. J was trimmed by 0 bases and V by 7 bases; bases with no gene match: 5. The V gene's germline CDR1 is MRHNA and CDR2 SNTAGT. CDR3: CASISGGSSTDTQYF. The CDR3, as DNA: TGTGCCAGCATCAGCGGGGGGTCGAGCACAGATACGCAGTATTTT.

This chain connects TRBV18 to TRBJ1-5; TRBD1 matches 9 bases. The V gene's germline CDR1 is KGHSH and CDR2 LQKENI. The CDR3 length is 16 residues. V gave up 2 bases and J gave up 4 bases; unmatched junction bases: 6. The CDR3 here is CASSPLIGTGNQPQHF. CDR3 nucleotides: TGTGCCAGCTCACCATTGATCGGGACAGGGAATCAGCCCCAGCATTTT.

The rearrangement links TRBV27 to TRBJ1-1; no firm D call. V was shortened by 0 bases and J by 1 base, with 9 bases between the two germline ends. In germline, CDR1 is MNHEY, CDR2 SMNVEV (reference sequence). The CDR3 runs 15 residues. Written as DNA, the CDR3 is TGTGCCAGCAGTTTATCTTGGCAACGGAACACTGAAGCTTTCTTT. Amino acids: CASSLSWQRNTEAFF.

The genes are TRBV28 and TRBJ1-1; D not resolved. CDR1 is MDHEN and CDR2 is SYDVKM in the germline V gene. There are 12 residues in the CDR3. V shed 2 bases and J shed 8 bases, with 9 bases lying between them. The CDR3 DNA sequence: TGTGCCAGCAGTTTAATTAAGTCCGAAGCTTTCTTT. Protein sequence: CASSLIKSEAFF.

This chain uses TRBV28 with TRBJ1-3; D is undetermined. CDR3 size: 16 residues. CDR1 is MDHEN, CDR2 SYDVKM, per germline. Trimming took 6 bases from V and 0 from J, leaving 15 bases between them. The DNA of the CDR3 is TGTGCCAGCAGCCCATGGTCGGCCGTCTCTGGAAACACCATATATTTT. Its protein product is CASSPWSAVSGNTIYF.

V is TRBV3-1 (or the pseudogene TRBV3-2) and J is TRBJ1-1; 7 bases align to TRBD1. J gave up 7 bases and V 2 bases, and 7 bases lay outside the gene matches. The CDR3 is 14 residues long. Germline V gene data show CDR1 as LGHDT and CDR2 as YNNKEL (reference sequence). DNA for the CDR3: TGTGCCAGCAGCCAAAACAGACAGGGATATGAAGCTTTCTTT. Translated, it gives CASSQNRQGYEAFF.

The chain is built from TRBV12-3 or TRBV12-4 and TRBJ1-2, with unresolved D. Trimming removed 0 bases from V and 3 bases from J, with 5 bases in between. The CDR3 sequence is 13 residues long. Here the CDR3 reads CASSLARYYGYTF. For the CDR3, the DNA is TGTGCCAGCAGTTTAGCGCGGTACTATGGCTACACCTTC.

The rearrangement joins TRBV6-5 to TRBJ2-3, with a possible D match to TRBD1 (6 bases). There are 15 residues in the CDR3. V lost 0 bases and J lost 4, with 11 bases in between. CDR1 is MNHEY and CDR2 is SVGAGI in the germline V gene. CDR3 nucleotides: TGTGCCAGCAGTTACTCCGGGCAGGGGCCAGATACGCAGTATTTT. It translates to CASSYSGQGPDTQYF.

The chain couples TRBV5-4 to TRBJ2-7; 8 nucleotides align to TRBD2. Germline V gene data show CDR1 as SGHNT and CDR2 as YYREEE (reference sequence). Trimming at V came to 4 bases and at J to 3 bases, leaving 12 bases not matched to a gene. This CDR3 contains 16 residues. The CDR3 nucleotides are TGTGCCAGCAGCCCCGGGGGGGGGCTAGCGGACTACGAGCAGTACTTC. Translating gives CASSPGGGLADYEQYF.

The CDR3 is CASSYGGGAAFF. DNA of the CDR3: TGTGCCAGCAGTTACGGGGGAGGCGCAGCTTTCTTT. The chain joins TRBV6-5 to TRBJ1-1; TRBD1 is a possible D gene (5 bases). Germline loops: CDR1 MNHEY, CDR2 SVGAGI. The CDR3 has 12 residues. Trimming removed 2 bases from V and 10 bases from J, with 11 bases in between.

This chain joins TRBV7-2 and TRBJ2-1; D is uncertain. Trimming stripped 3 bases from V and 0 bases from J, with 6 bases between. The germline gives CDR1 SGHTA, CDR2 FQGNSA. The CDR3 has 14 residues. CDR3 in amino acids: CASSFGFSYNEQFF. DNA of the CDR3: TGTGCCAGCAGCTTCGGGTTCTCCTACAATGAGCAGTTCTTC.

The chain recombines TRBV19 with TRBJ1-1; D is unclear. The V and J ends lost 4 bases and 5 bases respectively, with 14 bases between them. The germline CDR1 and CDR2 sequences are LNHDA and SQIVND (reference sequence). This CDR3 comprises 14 residues. CDR3 sequence (DNA): TGTGCCAGTAGTAGCCCCGGCCCCAGGACTGAAGCTTTCTTT. Its protein is CASSSPGPRTEAFF.

The V call is TRBV6-2 or TRBV6-3, the J call TRBJ1-5; D is unresolved. Germline-derived CDR1 and CDR2 are MNHEY and SVGEGT. The CDR3 runs 13 residues. The V and J ends lost 2 bases and 9 bases respectively, with 11 bases between them. The CDR3 bases are TGTGCCAGCAGTTACGGGTCCCGAAGGCCCCAGCATTTT. Protein: CASSYGSRRPQHF.

V and J are TRBV5-1 and TRBJ2-1, with 8 bases identical to TRBD2. The germline CDR1 and CDR2 sequences are SGHRS and YFSETQ. Trimming took 3 bases from V and 3 from J; bases not matched to a gene: 14. The CDR3 loop spans 18 amino acids. The CDR3 DNA sequence: TGCGCCAGCAGCTCCCCGGGGACTGGCGGGGGGATCTACAATGAGCAGTTCTTC. It specifies CASSSPGTGGGIYNEQFF.

This clone came up a few times. The V and J genes are TRBV12-5 and TRBJ2-1; 8 bases are a match to TRBD1. CDR3 length: 15 residues. Germline CDR1 is LGHNT and CDR2 is FRNRAP. V dropped 5 bases and J dropped 10; count of bases not matched to a gene: 13. This chain's CDR3 is CASGLGQGRIKEQFF. CDR3 bases: TGTGCTAGTGGTCTCGGACAGGGACGAATAAAAGAGCAGTTCTTC.

This clone was seen only a few times. This chain uses TRBV7-9 with TRBJ2-3; 9 bases agree with TRBD1. Germline-derived CDR1 and CDR2 are SEHNR and FQNEAQ (reference sequence). The ends lost 4 bases at V and 7 bases at J; junction bases unmatched: 6. The CDR3 has 14 residues. The CDR3 region is CASSSTGGANTQYF. The CDR3 DNA sequence: TGTGCCAGCAGCTCCACAGGGGGCGCGAATACGCAGTATTTT.

The genes are TRBV20-1 and TRBJ1-1; D remains ambiguous. Trimming removed 0 bases at V and 5 bases at J, with 4 bases between. This CDR3 region has 11 residues. Germline V gene sequence: CDR1 DFQATT, CDR2 SNEGSKA (reference sequence). CDR3 coding DNA: TGCAGTGCTAGAGATCGGACTGAAGCTTTCTTT. Translated, it gives CSARDRTEAFF.

The V and J genes are TRBV28 and TRBJ2-3, with 7 positions matching TRBD1. The CDR3 loop spans 15 amino acids. V trimming: 3 bases; J trimming: 4 bases; junction bases outside the gene matches: 7. The germline V gene encodes CDR1 MDHEN and CDR2 SYDVKM. CDR3 coding DNA: TGTGCCAGCAGTTTCGCGAAGGGGGCCCCAGATACGCAGTATTTT. It translates to CASSFAKGAPDTQYF.

J is TRBJ1-2 and V is TRBV7-9, with D unresolved. Deletions cut 5 bases from V and 0 bases from J, with 10 bases between. This CDR3 has 14 residues. Per the germline V gene, CDR1 is SEHNR and CDR2 is FQNEAQ (reference sequence). Written as DNA, the CDR3 is TGTGCCAGCAGCCCGCGTGGAGCTAACTATGGCTACACCTTC. Its translation: CASSPRGANYGYTF.

The chain employs TRBV27 and TRBJ1-3, with D perhaps matching TRBD1 (5 bases). V lost 4 bases and J lost 3, with 7 bases in between. In germline, CDR1 is MNHEY, CDR2 SMNVEV (reference sequence). The CDR3 has 13 residues. Written as DNA, the CDR3 is TGTGCCAGCAGTTGGACAAGTGGAAACACCATATATTTT. This codes for CASSWTSGNTIYF.

The chain combines TRBV5-4 with TRBJ1-3, with D possibly being TRBD1 (5 bases). V lost 4 bases, J lost 3 bases, and 14 bases lay in between. The CDR3 runs 15 residues. From germline, CDR1 is SGHNT and CDR2 YYREEE (reference sequence). CDR3 sequence reads: CASSARDLGGNTIYF. CDR3 in DNA: TGTGCCAGCAGCGCCCGGGACCTAGGTGGAAACACCATATATTTT.

The chain recombines TRBV7-9 with TRBJ1-1; D is perhaps TRBD1 (6 bases). The V end lost 2 bases, the J end lost 4 bases, and 8 bases lay between the germline ends. There are 13 residues in the CDR3. Germline V CDR1 and CDR2: SEHNR, FQNEAQ (reference sequence). For the CDR3, the DNA is TGTGCCAGCAGCTTATCCAGGGGCACTGAAGCTTTCTTT. This codes for CASSLSRGTEAFF. The entire variable domain, with the rest obtained from reference TRBV7-9 and TRBJ1-1, is as follows: DTGVSQNPRHKITKRGQNVTFRCDPISEHNRLYWYRQTLGQGPEFLTYFQNEAQLEKSRLLSDRFSAERPKGSFSTLEIQRTEQGDSAMYLCASSLSRGTEAFFGQGTRLTVV.

The chain has TRBV7-2 and TRBJ2-3; D unresolved. CDR3 length: 13 amino acids. The germline V gene encodes CDR1 SGHTA and CDR2 FQGNSA. V was shortened by 0 bases and J by 5 bases, with 6 bases between the two germline ends. Here the CDR3 reads CASSLAARDTQYF. The CDR3 region has the DNA TGTGCCAGCAGCTTAGCGGCGAGAGATACGCAGTATTTT.